The next 20 T cell receptor beta chains were all read from a single sample in a study of Tregs in tolerant kidney transplant recipients. Method: immunoSEQ multiplex PCR; TCRdb's copy keeps in-frame clones and lacks some. The repertoire consists of roughly 80,000 clones, with around 90% occurring once and the leading ten covering approximately 0.33%. The specimen was Tregs from blood, collected before the transplant. These receptor sequences come from a human donor who received a combined kidney and bone marrow transplant.

V usage is TRBV7-2 and J usage is TRBJ1-2; D is unclear. The V end was cut by 5 bases, the J end by 4 bases, with 11 bases between. Germline values: CDR1 SGHTA, CDR2 FQGNSA. The CDR3 contains 13 residues. CDR3 in amino acids: CASSPGQSYGYTF. DNA of the CDR3: TGTGCCAGCAGCCCCGGGCAAAGCTATGGCTACACCTTC. Using reference TRBV7-2 and TRBJ1-2 for the parts outside the CDR3, the full variable domain is GAGVSQSPSNKVTEKGKDVELRCDPISGHTALYWYRQSLGQGLEFLIYFQGNSAPDKSGLPSDRFSAERTGGSVSTLTIQRTQQEDSAVYLCASSPGQSYGYTFGSGTRLTVV.

The V gene is TRBV15, the J gene TRBJ1-1, with D uncertain. Trimming removed 1 base from V and 1 base from J, with 19 bases in between. CDR1 and CDR2 (germline): LNHNV, YYDKDF (reference sequence). The CDR3 contains 18 residues. CDR3 sequence: CATSRGEAAGIRNTEAFF. Written as DNA, the CDR3 is TGTGCCACCAGCAGAGGGGAGGCAGCGGGCATCCGGAACACTGAAGCTTTCTTT.

As regards this clone: In the same sample, other DNA sequences code for this CDR3. The chain uses TRBV5-1 and TRBJ2-5; D unclear. Germline V gene sequence: CDR1 SGHRS, CDR2 YFSETQ. The CDR3 runs to 14 residues. Trimming left V 3 bases short and J 5 bases short, with 14 bases between. The CDR3 sequence is CASSSALAGETQYF. CDR3 DNA sequence: TGCGCCAGCAGCTCCGCCTTGGCTGGGGAGACCCAGTACTTC.

J is TRBJ2-3 and V is TRBV5-1; 11 nucleotides match TRBD2. Losses at the gene ends were 5 bases for V and 5 bases for J; bases not matched to a gene: 7. The germline gives CDR1 SGHRS, CDR2 YFSETQ. The CDR3 is 15 residues long. The CDR3 here is CASRMSGTSGDTQYF. The CDR3 coding sequence is TGCGCCAGCAGGATGTCCGGGACTAGCGGAGATACGCAGTATTTT.

V usage is TRBV5-1 and J usage is TRBJ2-7; D is tentatively TRBD1 or TRBD2 (5 bases each). With 4 bases removed from V and 7 bases from J, the gap between germline ends came to 9 bases. The CDR3 is 11 amino acids. Germline CDR1 is SGHRS and CDR2 is YFSETQ. The chain's CDR3 is CASSAGGEQYF. CDR3 DNA sequence: TGCGCCAGCAGCGCTGGGGGTGAGCAGTACTTC.

The chain has TRBV4-3 and TRBJ2-7; 8 nucleotides agree with TRBD1. The CDR3 sequence is 16 residues long. V trimming: 1 base; J trimming: 2 bases; junction bases outside the gene matches: 7. Germline assignment: CDR1 LGHNA and CDR2 YSLEER. CDR3 coding DNA: TGCGCCAGCAGCCAAGGCCCCGGGACAGGAACCTACGAGCAGTACTTC. It is translated as CASSQGPGTGTYEQYF.

The chain is built from TRBV27 and TRBJ1-6; D gene unclear. CDR1 and CDR2 from the germline V gene are MNHEY and SMNVEV (reference sequence). The CDR3 contains 15 residues. The V and J ends lost 1 base and 9 bases respectively, with 13 bases between them. The CDR3 is CASSLFPTDGSPLHF. The DNA of the CDR3 is TGTGCCAGCAGTTTATTTCCTACAGACGGTTCACCCCTCCACTTT.

The V call is TRBV5-4, the J call TRBJ2-1; the D is unclear. Per the germline V gene, CDR1 is SGHNT and CDR2 is YYREEE (reference sequence). This CDR3 has 13 residues. V dropped 4 bases and J dropped 8 bases, with 13 bases sitting between them. The CDR3 is CASSPGPEDEQFF. Here the CDR3 DNA reads TGTGCCAGCAGCCCCGGACCCGAAGATGAGCAGTTCTTC. The full variable domain, rest sourced from reference TRBV5-4 and TRBJ2-1, is ETGVTQSPTHLIKTRGQQVTLRCSSQSGHNTVSWYQQALGQGPQFIFQYYREEENGRGNFPPRFSGLQFPNYSSELNVNALELDDSALYLCASSPGPEDEQFFGPGTRLTVL.

The rearrangement links TRBV18 to TRBJ2-3; 8 bases match TRBD1. Germline CDR1 and CDR2: KGHSH and LQKENI. The CDR3 runs to 16 residues. V shed 6 bases and J 1 base; nucleotides not matched to a gene: 9. This CDR3 reads CASSPTPTGGTDTQYF. The CDR3 bases are TGTGCCAGCTCGCCAACGCCGACAGGGGGCACAGATACGCAGTATTTT.

The chain employs TRBV2 and TRBJ1-4; possible D gene TRBD1, 5 bases. Looked up from germline, CDR1 is SNHLY and CDR2 is FYNNEI. This CDR3 region has 14 residues. Trimming stripped 6 bases from V and 7 bases from J, with 15 bases between. In nucleotides, the CDR3 is TGTGCCAGCAGACCAGACAGAGGGTCTGAAAAACTGTTTTTT. Its protein product is CASRPDRGSEKLFF.

V and J are TRBV27 and TRBJ2-1, with 7 bases that match TRBD2. V shed 5 bases and J 5 bases; nucleotides not matched to a gene: 12. The CDR3 loop spans 16 amino acids. From germline, CDR1 is MNHEY and CDR2 SMNVEV (reference sequence). The CDR3 coding sequence is TGTGCCAGCAGTACTTGGGACTACCTTTCGGACAATGAGCAGTTCTTC. Amino acids: CASSTWDYLSDNEQFF.

The chain employs TRBV19 and TRBJ1-5, with no clear D. Trimming stripped 2 bases from V and 7 bases from J, with 18 bases between. This CDR3 has 16 residues. Per the germline V gene, CDR1 is LNHDA and CDR2 is SQIVND (reference sequence). The CDR3 sequence is CASSISFSGMEQPQHF. The DNA of the CDR3 is TGTGCCAGTAGTATAAGTTTCTCGGGGATGGAGCAGCCCCAGCATTTT.

The chain couples TRBV5-6 to TRBJ1-4, with 8 positions matching TRBD1. The CDR3 is 16 amino acids. Per germline, CDR1 SGHDT and CDR2 YYEEEE. J gave up 1 base and V 4 bases, and 6 bases lay outside the gene matches. The CDR3 bases are TGTGCCAGCAGCGGGCGGGACAGGAGAACTAATGAAAAACTGTTTTTT. It codes for CASSGRDRRTNEKLFF.

V usage is TRBV7-8 and J usage is TRBJ2-7; 12 nucleotides agree with TRBD2. J was trimmed by 1 base and V by 5 bases; bases with no gene match: 9. Germline CDR1 is SGHVS and CDR2 is FQNEAQ. The CDR3 contains 17 residues. Here the CDR3 DNA reads TGTGCCAGCAGCCGACAAAGGACTAGCGGGGATTCCTACGAGCAGTACTTC. It translates to CASSRQRTSGDSYEQYF.

The genes are TRBV28 and TRBJ2-7; D possibly matches TRBD1 or TRBD2 (6 bases each). Between the trimmed V and J ends, which lost 5 bases and 2 bases, there was a span of 16 bases. This CDR3 is built from 15 residues. Germline V CDR1 and CDR2: MDHEN, SYDVKM. The CDR3 is CASSPQGRLTYEQYF. CDR3 nucleotide sequence: TGTGCCAGCAGTCCTCAGGGGAGGTTGACCTACGAGCAGTACTTC. Based on the CDR3 plus reference TRBV28 and TRBJ2-7, the full variable domain is DVKVTQSSRYLVKRTGEKVFLECVQDMDHENMFWYRQDPGLGLRLIYFSYDVKMKEKGDIPEGYSVSREKKERFSLILESASTNQTSMYLCASSPQGRLTYEQYFGPGTRLTVT.

CDR3 region: CASGGQQETQYF. As DNA, the CDR3 is TGTGCCAGCGGAGGACAGCAAGAGACCCAGTACTTC. The rearrangement joins TRBV6-1 to TRBJ2-5, with a tentative D call TRBD1 (6 bases). CDR1 and CDR2 (germline): MNHNS, SASEGT. V lost 8 bases, J lost 2 bases, and 9 bases lay in between. The CDR3 extends over 12 amino acids.

On this clone: The junction differs from germline at one of its ends, possibly a read error. The chain employs TRBV15 and TRBJ2-3; D is possibly TRBD2 (6 bases). Germline V lookup: CDR1 LNHNV, CDR2 YYDKDF (reference sequence). This CDR3 contains 16 residues. The CDR3 reads CATGRDNGIAADTQYF. The CDR3 bases are TGTGCCACCGGCAGAGATAACGGGATAGCGGCAGATACGCAGTATTTT.

This clone has just one count. The chain carries TRBV11-2 and TRBJ2-3, with TRBD2 matching over 11 bases. CDR3 length equals 16 residues. V was clipped by 5 bases and J by 7 bases; unmatched bases: 11. CDR1 is SGHAT, CDR2 FQNNGV, per germline. CDR3 coding DNA: TGTGCCAGCAGCAACGCCGGGACTAGCGGTATAAATACGCAGTATTTT. This codes for CASSNAGTSGINTQYF. Looking up the rest from reference TRBV11-2 and TRBJ2-3 gives the full variable domain: EAGVAQSPRYKIIEKRQSVAFWCNPISGHATLYWYQQILGQGPKLLIQFQNNGVVDDSQLPKDRFSAERLKGVDSTLKIQPAKLEDSAVYLCASSNAGTSGINTQYFGPGTRLTVL.

This CDR3 reads CASRMGRLAGLGEQFF. In DNA, the CDR3 is TGTGCCAGCAGGATGGGTAGACTAGCGGGACTCGGTGAGCAGTTCTTC. The V call is TRBV27, the J call TRBJ2-1, with 11 bases fitting TRBD2. Germline V gene data show CDR1 as MNHEY and CDR2 as SMNVEV (reference sequence). The length of the CDR3 is 16 residues. With V trimmed by 6 bases and J by 9 bases, 13 bases remained unmatched.

The chain carries TRBV28 and TRBJ2-7, with 10 bases that match TRBD1. CDR3 size: 14 residues. CDR1 is MDHEN and CDR2 is SYDVKM in the germline V gene. V was pared by 6 bases and J by 2 bases, with 4 bases of the junction left unmatched. CDR3 in amino acids: CASRSTGGTYEQYF. For the CDR3, the DNA is TGTGCCAGCAGGTCGACAGGGGGCACCTACGAGCAGTACTTC. Based on the CDR3 plus reference TRBV28 and TRBJ2-7, the full variable domain is DVKVTQSSRYLVKRTGEKVFLECVQDMDHENMFWYRQDPGLGLRLIYFSYDVKMKEKGDIPEGYSVSREKKERFSLILESASTNQTSMYLCASRSTGGTYEQYFGPGTRLTVT.